This TCR beta chain was profiled in a study of quantifying T cell responses using KT2 cells. Study in general: cDNA was made from DNase-treated RNA using alpha and beta constant primers.

The sample is PBMC spiked with counted cells of clone KT2. KT2 cells were mixed with fixed PBMC numbers at varying ratios. The cDNA 3' end received a ligated oligonucleotide with a UMI. First-round PCR used roughly 4 cycles and beta primers RC1.1 and RC1.2 covering TRBC1 and TRBC2. TCRdb itself ran the UMI-ligation and nested PCR reads through MiXCR, one entry per CDR3 protein. The table lists tens of thousands of distinct CDR3 sequences, more than 7% of them singletons, with more than 15% in the top ten. The CDR3 contains 14 residues. The germline gives CDR1 MNHNY, CDR2 SVGAGI (reference sequence). V gave up 4 bases and J gave up 4 bases; unmatched junction bases: 4.

The J gene is TRBJ2-3, the V gene TRBV6-6, with TRBD1 identical over 8 bases. Sequencing was done on a sample of PBMCs spiked with cells of the T cell clone KT2. This sequence originates from a human donor. For the CDR3, the DNA is TGTGCCAGCAGTTGGACAGGGTTTGCAGATACGCAGTATTTT. Its translation is CASSWTGFADTQYF.